The rows below give T cell receptor beta chains drawn from one sample of a study of T cell changes during pregnancy in multiple sclerosis. The table came from immunoSEQ multiplex PCR; TCRdb's copy has only in-frame clones and leaves some out. The sample lists 60,000 to 70,000 clones, approximately 93% occurring once. The source was peripheral blood, collected in the second trimester of pregnancy. The origin of the receptors is a female donor with multiple sclerosis, enrolled in a pregnancy study. Each CDR3 is given with its conserved first and last residue. The order of the fields is J gene, V gene, D gene, clone size, CDR3 DNA, CDR3 protein. D genes are given only for firm matches. Some rows mark clone size as missing; the rest say once, few, many or name a class of expanded clone.

j_call: TRBJ1-1; v_call: TRBV29-1; d_call: TRBD1; clone_size: -; cdr3_nt: TGCAGCGCCCGGGACAGGGGGATGGCTGAAGCTTTCTTT; cdr3_aa: CSARDRGMAEAFF
j_call: TRBJ2-7; v_call: TRBV28; d_call: TRBD2; clone_size: -; cdr3_nt: TGTGCCAGCAGTTTGCCTTTGGGCGGGAGGGGCGAGCAGTACTTC; cdr3_aa: CASSLPLGGRGEQYF
j_call: TRBJ2-2; v_call: TRBV18; d_call: -; clone_size: -; cdr3_nt: TGTGCCAGCTCACCATTAAAACTCTTCACCGGGGAGCTGTTTTTT; cdr3_aa: CASSPLKLFTGELFF
j_call: TRBJ2-7; v_call: TRBV19; d_call: TRBD1; clone_size: -; cdr3_nt: TGTGCCAGTAGCTCGGACAGGGGGCCCTACGAGCAGTACTTC; cdr3_aa: CASSSDRGPYEQYF
j_call: TRBJ1-2; v_call: TRBV7-2; d_call: TRBD1; clone_size: -; cdr3_nt: TGTGCCAGCAGCCCGGGACAGGGGGCATATAATTATGGCTACACCTTC; cdr3_aa: CASSPGQGAYNYGYTF
j_call: TRBJ1-5; v_call: TRBV30; d_call: -; clone_size: -; cdr3_nt: TGTGCCTGGAGTAGGGTGGGGACATCGGATCAGCCCCAGCATTTT; cdr3_aa: CAWSRVGTSDQPQHF
j_call: TRBJ2-4; v_call: TRBV19; d_call: TRBD1; clone_size: -; cdr3_nt: TGTGCCAGTAGCACAACCGGGACAGGGAAAAACATTCAGTACTTC; cdr3_aa: CASSTTGTGKNIQYF
j_call: TRBJ2-7; v_call: TRBV20-1; d_call: -; clone_size: -; cdr3_nt: TGCAGTGCTCTTACGGTGAACGAGCAGTACTTC; cdr3_aa: CSALTVNEQYF
j_call: TRBJ2-7; v_call: TRBV19; d_call: -; clone_size: -; cdr3_nt: TGTGCCAGTAGTAGTCTTTTCGGAAGGGGAAGCTCAGGGGAGCAGTACTTC; cdr3_aa: CASSSLFGRGSSGEQYF
j_call: TRBJ2-6; v_call: TRBV5-5; d_call: TRBD1; clone_size: -; cdr3_nt: TGTGCCAGCAGCTTGTTCCAGGGGGCTATCTCTGGGGCCAACGTCCTGACTTTC; cdr3_aa: CASSLFQGAISGANVLTF
j_call: TRBJ2-7; v_call: TRBV7-8; d_call: -; clone_size: -; cdr3_nt: TGTGCCAGCAGCCTTAGGGAGGAAAACGAGCAGTACTTC; cdr3_aa: CASSLREENEQYF
j_call: TRBJ1-3; v_call: TRBV4-3; d_call: TRBD1; clone_size: once; cdr3_nt: TGCGCCAGCAGCCAAGATCCCAGAGGACAGGCCTCCTGGGGGGCTGGAAACACCATATATTTT; cdr3_aa: CASSQDPRGQASWGAGNTIYF
j_call: TRBJ2-7; v_call: TRBV19; d_call: TRBD2; clone_size: -; cdr3_nt: TGTGCCAGTAGGGCTAGCGGGACCTACGAGCAGTACTTC; cdr3_aa: CASRASGTYEQYF
j_call: TRBJ1-5; v_call: TRBV19; d_call: -; clone_size: -; cdr3_nt: TGTGCCAGTAGTATAGCGAGGGCGGGTCAGCCCCAGCATTTT; cdr3_aa: CASSIARAGQPQHF
j_call: TRBJ2-5; v_call: TRBV7-7; d_call: TRBD1; clone_size: once; cdr3_nt: TGTGCCAGCAGCCACGGGACAGGGAGGGAGACCCAGTACTTC; cdr3_aa: CASSHGTGRETQYF
j_call: TRBJ2-6; v_call: TRBV6-4; d_call: -; clone_size: -; cdr3_nt: TGTGCCAGCAGTGACAGGGGGTCCGGGGCCAACGTCCTGACTTTC; cdr3_aa: CASSDRGSGANVLTF
j_call: TRBJ2-7; v_call: TRBV4-3; d_call: -; clone_size: -; cdr3_nt: TGCGCCAGCAGCCAGGAGCCGGAGGGGACCTCCTACGAGCAGTACTTC; cdr3_aa: CASSQEPEGTSYEQYF
j_call: TRBJ1-1; v_call: TRBV19; d_call: -; clone_size: -; cdr3_nt: TGTGCCAGTAGTCTACTATTCGTCCCCCGTAACACTGAAGCTTTCTTT; cdr3_aa: CASSLLFVPRNTEAFF
j_call: TRBJ2-7; v_call: TRBV19; d_call: TRBD1; clone_size: -; cdr3_nt: TGTGCCAGCTCGGGACAGGGAGGAACCTACGAGCAGTACTTC; cdr3_aa: CASSGQGGTYEQYF
j_call: TRBJ2-1; v_call: TRBV7-3; d_call: -; clone_size: -; cdr3_nt: TGTGCCAGCAGCTTAGGGTCGGGGGGCCGGAATGAGCAGTTCTTC; cdr3_aa: CASSLGSGGRNEQFF
j_call: TRBJ2-1; v_call: TRBV7-8; d_call: -; clone_size: -; cdr3_nt: TGTGCCAGCAGACGGTACGTTTCGGATGAGCAGTTCTTC; cdr3_aa: CASRRYVSDEQFF
j_call: TRBJ1-4; v_call: TRBV28; d_call: TRBD1; clone_size: -; cdr3_nt: TGTGCCAGCAGTTTAGCCGGGACAGGCTATGAAAAACTGTTTTTT; cdr3_aa: CASSLAGTGYEKLFF
j_call: TRBJ1-2; v_call: TRBV14; d_call: -; clone_size: -; cdr3_nt: TGTGCCAGCAGCCAAGATTGGGGCAGGGGATCGATCTATGGCTACACCTTC; cdr3_aa: CASSQDWGRGSIYGYTF
j_call: TRBJ1-1; v_call: TRBV7-8; d_call: TRBD1; clone_size: -; cdr3_nt: TGTGCCAGCAGCCCTAAGATACAGGGGGTGAACACTGAAGCTTTCTTT; cdr3_aa: CASSPKIQGVNTEAFF
j_call: TRBJ2-6; v_call: TRBV19; d_call: -; clone_size: -; cdr3_nt: TGTGCCAGTAGTATGCGTTTCTCTGGGGCCAACGTCCTGACTTTC; cdr3_aa: CASSMRFSGANVLTF
j_call: TRBJ2-3; v_call: TRBV5-1; d_call: -; clone_size: once; cdr3_nt: TGCGCCAGCAGCTTTGGCCCGATCACAGATACGCAGTATTTT; cdr3_aa: CASSFGPITDTQYF
j_call: TRBJ1-5; v_call: TRBV5-8; d_call: -; clone_size: -; cdr3_nt: TGTGCCAGCAGTCTGGGGGGTCTGAGCAATCAGCCCCAGCATTTT; cdr3_aa: CASSLGGLSNQPQHF
j_call: TRBJ1-2; v_call: TRBV19; d_call: -; clone_size: -; cdr3_nt: TGTGCCAGTAGTCCACGGGACAACTACTATGGCTACACCTTC; cdr3_aa: CASSPRDNYYGYTF
j_call: TRBJ2-1; v_call: TRBV6-4; d_call: -; clone_size: few; cdr3_nt: TGTGCCACGGCCCTGGAGGATGGCTCCTACAATGAGCAGTTCTTC; cdr3_aa: CATALEDGSYNEQFF
j_call: TRBJ2-7; v_call: TRBV7-8; d_call: TRBD2; clone_size: -; cdr3_nt: TGTGCCAGCAGCCCCCGGACTAGCGGATCCGGCGGTGAGCAGTACTTC; cdr3_aa: CASSPRTSGSGGEQYF
j_call: TRBJ2-3; v_call: TRBV6-5; d_call: TRBD2; clone_size: -; cdr3_nt: TGTGCCAGCAGTCTTTGGAGCGGGGGATTAGATACGCAGTATTTT; cdr3_aa: CASSLWSGGLDTQYF
j_call: TRBJ2-1; v_call: TRBV6-5; d_call: TRBD1; clone_size: -; cdr3_nt: TGTGCCAGCAGTCGCGGGACAGGGGTTTACAATGAGCAGTTCTTC; cdr3_aa: CASSRGTGVYNEQFF
j_call: TRBJ1-2; v_call: TRBV7-9; d_call: -; clone_size: -; cdr3_nt: TGTGCCAGCAGCTTTCAGCGGTTAGGCGAAAGGGGCTACACCTTC; cdr3_aa: CASSFQRLGERGYTF
j_call: TRBJ1-6; v_call: TRBV27; d_call: -; clone_size: -; cdr3_nt: TGTGCCAGCAGTTTACAGGGGTTTTCCTATAATTCACCCCTCCACTTT; cdr3_aa: CASSLQGFSYNSPLHF
j_call: TRBJ2-3; v_call: TRBV6-5; d_call: TRBD2; clone_size: -; cdr3_nt: TGTGCCAGCAGTTACGGTCTAGCGGGGGGCACAGATACGCAGTATTTT; cdr3_aa: CASSYGLAGGTDTQYF
j_call: TRBJ1-2; v_call: TRBV6-1; d_call: -; clone_size: -; cdr3_nt: TGTGCCAGCAGTGATATGTGGAGCTCTTATGGCTACACCTTC; cdr3_aa: CASSDMWSSYGYTF
j_call: TRBJ2-7; v_call: TRBV11-2; d_call: TRBD1; clone_size: -; cdr3_nt: TGTGCCAGCAGCTTCCAACAGGGGGACTACGAGCAGTACTTC; cdr3_aa: CASSFQQGDYEQYF
j_call: TRBJ2-5; v_call: TRBV27; d_call: TRBD1; clone_size: -; cdr3_nt: TGTGCCAGCAGTCCCGGGGACAGGGGGGAGACCCAGTACTTC; cdr3_aa: CASSPGDRGETQYF